This T cell receptor (beta chain) was sequenced for a study of Graves' ophthalmopathy and Graves' hyperthyroidism. For the study at large: Peripheral blood was collected at initial diagnosis, before any treatment.

The authors amplified TCR beta CDR3 regions, and they did so from RNA transcripts for repertoire sequencing. RT-PCR in the first round used HTBI primers; a second-round multiplex PCR followed. Each CDR3 protein is one row after TCRdb ran MiXCR on the multiplex PCR reads. The table has 600,000 to 950,000 distinct CDR3 sequences, 40% seen once. V lost 2 bases to trimming and J lost 6 bases, with 11 bases between them. CDR1 and CDR2 (germline): ENHRY, SYGVKD. The CDR3 has 13 amino acids. This clonotype showed up many times. This clonotype was obtained from an adult man with Graves' ophthalmopathy. The chain recombines TRBV10-3 with TRBJ2-7, with D maybe TRBD1 (6 bases). Sequences were obtained from peripheral blood. The CDR3 sequence: CAISETGKVEQYF. CDR3 bases: TGTGCCATCAGTGAGACAGGGAAGGTCGAGCAGTACTTC.